This TCR beta chain came from a study of T cell clusters in autoimmune cytopenias. Some 38,000 genome equivalents of blood DNA were amplified for TRB. Judged by frequency, this clonotype is medium-sized. TRB rearrangements were amplified by touch-down multiplex PCR with mixed TRB-A/B primers. For each CDR3 protein, TCRdb gives one entry from its re-call of the multiplex PCR reads, without DNA. This listing includes fewer than 8,500 distinct CDR3 sequences. The CDR3 has 16 amino acids. Germline CDR1 SGHNT, CDR2 YYREEE (reference sequence). The same specimen was also included in a second study, on T cell repertoires in aging, cancer and after chemotherapy.

The sequenced material came from peripheral blood. V is TRBV5-4 and J is TRBJ2-2; TCRdb picks TRBD2, but there is no DNA to check that call. The TCR was taken from a human donor in good health. CDR3 in amino acids: CASSLGGTSDSGELFF.